This T cell receptor (beta chain) was obtained from a study of blood T cell repertoires in COVID-19. CDR3 length equals 15 residues. The germline CDR1 and CDR2 sequences are MDHEN and SYDVKM. Germline trimming cut 4 bases from V and 3 bases from J; bases unmatched to any gene: 8. Using immunoSEQ multiplex PCR, the repertoire was profiled, and TCRdb retains in-frame clones only, with some absent. The data contain about 210,000 clones, 85% of them singletons. The sequencing input was PBMCs or T cells enriched from blood (not recorded which). The chain links TRBV28 to TRBJ2-7, with 8 bases matching TRBD1. The receptor's source is a middle-aged man who had recovered from COVID-19. Here the CDR3 reads CASSSGGQALYEQYF. The CDR3 DNA sequence: TGTGCCAGCAGTTCCGGGGGACAGGCCCTCTACGAGCAGTACTTC.